Shown below are 25 T cell receptor delta chains from a single sample sequenced in a study of γδ T cells in repeated Plasmodium falciparum infection. TCRdb re-identified clones in the multiplex PCR reads via CATT. The table records tens of thousands of delta-chain clones, 0.75% to 1% of them present only once. Bulk repertoires came from Vgamma9/Vdelta2+ or Vdelta2-negative gammadelta T cells flow-sorted from PBMC. Sequenced material: gamma-delta T cells from blood. These receptors were collected from a pool of human donors (malaria-infected and uninfected, not separated).

There are a few counts of this clone. The protein given by TCRdb reflects a much larger clone and differs at residue 5 from this DNA's translation, likely from a read error; the protein shown is the DNA's translation. The CDR3 DNA reads TGTGCCTGTGACTCCGTGAGTAGTACTGGGGGATTTCGCGATAAACTCATCTTT. It is translated as CACDSVSSTGGFRDKLIF. This rearrangement joins TRDV2 to TRDJ1; 10 nucleotides align to TRDD3. CDR3 length: 18 residues. Germline V lookup: CDR1 GEAIGNYY, CDR2 EKD. Losses at the gene ends were 3 bases for V and 4 bases for J; bases not matched to a gene: 16.

By share, this clone counts as medium-sized (0.01 to 0.1%). The CDR3: CACARSEEPWDTRQMFF. The CDR3 DNA reads as TGTGCCTGTGCGCGGTCGGAGGAGCCCTGGGACACCCGACAGATGTTTTTC. The chain recombines TRDV2 with TRDJ3; D is undetermined. The CDR3 is made up of 17 amino acids. Germline CDR1 and CDR2: GEAIGNYY and EKD. V was pared by 5 bases and J by 2 bases, with 15 bases between.

The sample holds a few counts of this clone. This probably arose from a read error, given a far larger clone one base away. Additional DNA sequences in this sample encode the identical CDR3. The CDR3 region is CALGEGDTYGIRPYTDKLIF. The DNA for the CDR3 is TGTGCTCTTGGGGAGGGAGATACCTACGGGATACGACCGTACACCGATAAACTCATCTTT. The chain has TRDV1 and TRDJ1; TRDD3 matches 8 bases. CDR1 and CDR2 (germline): TSWWSYY, QGS. V shed 3 bases, J shed 0 bases, and the junction held 18 bases outside the gene matches. The CDR3 consists of 20 residues.

As for this clone: This DNA's translation and the protein TCRdb lists, from a much larger clone, do not match at residue 6, likely due to a read error; the protein shown is translated from the DNA. The chain is built from TRDV2 and TRDJ1, with TRDD3 matching over 7 bases. V shed 3 bases and J 0 bases; nucleotides not matched to a gene: 15. The CDR3 totals 18 residues. Germline lookup yields CDR1 GEAIGNYY and CDR2 EKD. CDR3 sequence (DNA): TGTGCCTGTGACTTGAGCGGCGGGGGGGATCCGTACACCGATAAACTCATCTTT. This encodes CACDLSGGGDPYTDKLIF.

About this clone: It is likely a read error: a sequence one base away is far more abundant. Within the sample, other DNA sequences also encode this same CDR3. CDR3 in amino acids: CALGERPVTWGYLLGQLYTDKLIF. The CDR3 DNA reads TGTGCTCTCGGGGAACGTCCTGTAACGTGGGGATACCTATTAGGACAACTGTACACCGATAAACTCATCTTT. The chain combines TRDV1 with TRDJ1; 8 nucleotides align to TRDD3. Germline matching of the DNA provided the J gene here, since TCRdb leaves it blank. From germline, CDR1 is TSWWSYY and CDR2 QGS. The CDR3 length is 24 residues.

This clone was counted only a few times. TCRdb's listed protein matches a much larger clone and diverges from this DNA's translation at residue 5, likely through a read error; the protein shown comes from the DNA. The CDR3 DNA reads TGTGCTCTTGGGAGCCCTTCAGTACTGGGGGATTACACCGATAAACTCATCTTT. This encodes CALGSPSVLGDYTDKLIF. The chain is built from TRDV1 and TRDJ1, with 10 bases that match TRDD3. V shed 5 bases and J 0 bases; nucleotides not matched to a gene: 12. Germline CDR1 and CDR2: TSWWSYY and QGS. The CDR3 extends over 18 amino acids.

Note on this clone: A read error likely explains why the TCRdb protein, taken from a much larger clone, differs from this DNA's translation at residue 6; the protein shown is translated from the DNA. The rearrangement joins TRDV1 to TRDJ1; TRDD3 aligns across 9 bases. This CDR3 contains 20 residues. Germline values: CDR1 TSWWSYY, CDR2 QGS. V was clipped by 1 base and J by 2 bases; unmatched bases: 17. CDR3 bases: TGTGCTCTTGGGGAACCCCCCTCCGTCCGCGTACTGGGGGAGACCGATAAACTCATCTTT. Its translation is CALGEPPSVRVLGETDKLIF.

About this clone itself: The TCRdb protein, from a much larger clone, departs from this DNA's translation at residue 10, likely by read error; the protein shown derives from the DNA. The rearrangement uses TRDV2 and TRDJ1; D might be TRDD3 (5 bases). Here the J gene was assigned by germline matching of the DNA, as TCRdb has none. The CDR3 runs to 16 residues. Germline V CDR1 and CDR2: GEAIGNYY, EKD. Trimming cost V 0 bases and J 1 base, with 14 bases left between them. The CDR3 DNA sequence: TGTGCCTGTGACACCGTGGGGTCCCGGTGCACCGATAAACTCATCTTT. It translates to CACDTVGSRCTDKLIF.

This clone occurred a few times. A far larger clone is one nucleotide away, so this likely arose from a read error. Other DNA sequences in this sample translate to the same CDR3. V gene TRDV1 combines with J gene TRDJ1; 10 nucleotides match TRDD3. Because TCRdb records no J gene, it was assigned here through a match of the DNA to germline. Germline assignment: CDR1 TSWWSYY and CDR2 QGS. The CDR3 contains 19 residues. V was pared by 0 bases and J by 2 bases, with 12 bases of the junction left unmatched. This CDR3 is CALGELDLILLGDTDKLIF. As DNA, the CDR3 is TGTGCTCTTGGGGAACTGGACCTAATTCTACTGGGGGATACCGATAAACTCATCTTT.

As concerns this clone: The protein TCRdb lists belongs to a much larger clone and differs from this DNA's translation at residue 5, which points to a read error; the protein shown is made from the DNA. The V call is TRDV2, the J call TRDJ1, with D maybe TRDD3 (5 bases). TCRdb supplies no J gene; here it was assigned by aligning the nucleotide sequence to germline. The CDR3 totals 18 residues. Germline V gene sequence: CDR1 GEAIGNYY, CDR2 EKD. V lost 3 bases to trimming and J lost 1 base, with 23 bases between them. CDR3 coding DNA: TGTGCCTGTGACCCCGTGGGGAGTAAAGTAAAGGGCACCGATAAACTCATCTTT. Translation gives CACDPVGSKVKGTDKLIF.

Notes on this clone: The TCRdb protein, from a much larger clone, departs from this DNA's translation at residue 17, likely by read error; the protein shown derives from the DNA. The V gene is given as TRDV1, and no J gene call is available; the table's D call, TRDD3, has no DNA check behind it. Looked up from germline, CDR1 is TSWWSYY and CDR2 is QGS. The CDR3 is 18 amino acids. CDR3 DNA: TGTGCTCTTGGGGCACCTAGGGCTGGTTTGGGGTACACCGATAAACTCACCTTT. Amino acids: CALGAPRAGLGYTDKLTF.

This clone was counted only a few times. TCRdb has a much larger clone's protein, which differs at residue 15 from the translation of this DNA, likely because of a read error; what is shown is the protein translated from the DNA. The V gene is TRDV2, the J gene TRDJ1, with TRDD3 matching 11 bases. The length of the CDR3 is 21 residues. Germline-derived CDR1 and CDR2 are GEAIGNYY and EKD. Trimming cost V 0 bases and J 2 bases; bases outside gene matches: 19. The CDR3 nucleotides read TGTGCCTGTGACACCGTTCTACTGGGGGATAAAAGGGGTCGGAGAACCGATAAACTCATCTTT. Protein sequence: CACDTVLLGDKRGRRTDKLIF.

This clone has more than one count but fewer than ten. TCRdb assigns this DNA the protein of a much larger clone, which departs from its translation at residue 9; this likely reflects a read error, and the protein shown comes from translating the DNA. The chain recombines TRDV2 with TRDJ1; 11 bases align to TRDD3. No J gene is reported in TCRdb; it was inferred here by comparing the DNA with germline. Germline trimming cut 1 base from V and 1 base from J; bases unmatched to any gene: 4. CDR1 and CDR2 from the germline V gene are GEAIGNYY and EKD. The CDR3 sequence is 16 residues long. The CDR3 spells CACDTGGYVSTDKLIF. CDR3 bases: TGTGCCTGTGACACTGGGGGATACGTCTCCACCGATAAACTCATCTTT.

Ten or more counts support this clone. The protein recorded in TCRdb matches a much larger clone and deviates from this DNA's translation at residue 9, suggesting a read error; the protein here is obtained by translating the DNA. This chain links TRDV2 with TRDJ3; D is possibly TRDD3 (5 bases). TCRdb is silent on the J gene; assignment here came from matching the DNA to germline. V shed 1 base and J shed 0 bases, with 15 bases lying between them. CDR3 size: 19 residues. Germline CDR1 reads GEAIGNYY; CDR2 reads EKD. CDR3 in amino acids: CACDTSRGAGSWDTRQMFF. DNA of the CDR3: TGTGCCTGTGACACAAGTAGGGGGGCAGGCTCCTGGGACACCCGACAGATGTTTTTC.

This clone was detected only a few times. A read error may explain this, as a much larger clone is one base away. V is TRAV29/DV5 and J is TRDJ1; 9 bases match TRDD3. Germline V gives CDR1 NSMFDY, CDR2 ISSIKDK. There are 16 residues in the CDR3. CDR3 bases: TGTGCAGGAAGCGTGCCCCACTACTGGGGATACGTTGAACTCATCTTT. It translates to CAGSVPHYWGYVELIF.

This clone was observed at least ten times. TCRdb attributes to this sequence the protein of a much larger clone, which differs from the DNA translation at residue 3; a read error is likely, and the protein displayed is translated from the DNA. J is TRDJ3 and V is TRDV2, with a possible D match to TRDD3 (5 bases). Matching the DNA to germline supplied the J gene, which TCRdb does not give. The germline V gene has CDR1 GEAIGNYY and CDR2 EKD. The CDR3 has 20 residues. The CDR3 DNA sequence: TGTGCCCGTGACACCGTCGGGGACGCGGGGGGCCCCTGGGACACCCGACAGATGTTTTTC. Its protein product is CARDTVGDAGGPWDTRQMFF.

A remark on this clone: TCRdb lists the protein of a much larger clone for this DNA, which differs at residue 15, so this is likely a read error; the protein given here is translated from the DNA itself. The chain links TRDV1 to TRDJ1; possibly TRDD3 for D (5 bases). TCRdb carries no J gene annotation; the J gene was assigned here by matching the DNA with germline. The V gene's germline CDR1 is TSWWSYY and CDR2 QGS. The V and J ends lost 3 bases and 7 bases respectively, with 30 bases between them. This CDR3 comprises 19 residues. The CDR3: CALGDAIQAGPIPYGKLIF. CDR3 nucleotides: TGTGCTCTTGGGGACGCTATCCAAGCTGGGCCGATTCCGTACGGTAAACTCATCTTT.

With respect to this clone: The protein given by TCRdb reflects a much larger clone and differs at residue 8 from this DNA's translation, likely from a read error; the protein shown is the DNA's translation. The CDR3 protein is CACDTLGGLTAQLFF. The CDR3 DNA reads as TGTGCCTGTGACACTTTGGGGGGTTTGACAGCACAACTCTTCTTT. V is TRDV2 and J is TRDJ2, with D possibly being TRDD3 (6 bases). TCRdb records no J gene; here it was assigned by comparing the DNA to germline. Trimming pared 1 base from V and 1 base from J, leaving 9 bases between. Germline CDR1 is GEAIGNYY and CDR2 is EKD. The CDR3 has 15 residues.

In this sample, this clone turned up many times. The mismatch at residue 3 between this DNA's translation and the TCRdb protein of a much larger clone likely reflects a read error; the protein shown is translated from the DNA. The chain has TRDV2 and TRDJ1; TRDD3 matches 8 bases. The J gene is not listed in TCRdb, so it was assigned here from a DNA match to germline. The CDR3 contains 18 residues. Germline V gene sequence: CDR1 GEAIGNYY, CDR2 EKD. The CDR3 sequence is CARDTVSRLGGGTDKLIF. The DNA for the CDR3 is TGTGCCCGTGACACCGTTTCCCGACTGGGGGGGGGCACCGATAAACTCATCTTT.

Regarding this clone: Only one base separates this from a far larger clonotype, so it likely reflects a read error. Different DNA sequences within this sample yield the same CDR3. The rearrangement joins TRDV2 to TRDJ1; TRDD3 aligns across 8 bases. No J segment appears in TCRdb, so it was assigned here by matching the sequence to germline. The CDR3 runs to 24 residues. Germline CDR1 GEAIGNYY, CDR2 EKD. In DNA form, the CDR3 reads TGCGCCTGTGACACCGTCGGTCCTACACCACCATCTGGGGGACCCCCCTCGTACACCGATAAACTCATCTTT. This gives the protein CACDTVGPTPPSGGPPSYTDKLIF.

The sample holds many counts of this clone. TCRdb shows a much larger clone's protein in place of this DNA's translation, and the two differ at residue 7, likely through a read error; the protein shown is translated from the DNA. The J gene has no call, while the V gene is TRDV2; the D call of TRDD3 is as the table states it, not checked on the DNA. The CDR3 runs to 18 residues. Per the germline V gene, CDR1 is GEAIGNYY and CDR2 is EKD. The CDR3 spells CACDTVAPLGDRSGLLIF. Written as DNA, the CDR3 is TGTGCCTGTGACACCGTAGCCCCACTGGGGGACCGCTCCGGGTTGCTCATCTTT.

This clone was recorded many times. The protein TCRdb lists belongs to a much larger clone and differs from this DNA's translation at residue 13, which points to a read error; the protein shown is made from the DNA. The chain couples TRDV2 to TRDJ1, with 13 bases lining up with TRDD3. The J gene, not given by TCRdb, was assigned here from a germline match of the nucleotide sequence. CDR1 and CDR2 from the germline V gene are GEAIGNYY and EKD. V was pared by 3 bases and J by 3 bases, with 12 bases of the junction left unmatched. The CDR3 has 18 residues. The chain's CDR3 is CACDPYWGIRTGADKLIF. CDR3 DNA sequence: TGTGCCTGTGACCCCTACTGGGGGATACGGACTGGAGCCGATAAACTCATCTTT.

There are a few counts of this clone. A far larger clone is one base from this, pointing to a likely read error. At the DNA level, this CDR3 is encoded by other sequences in the same sample as well. The rearrangement links TRDV2 to TRDJ3; the D gene is possibly TRDD3 (6 bases). Germline CDR1 and CDR2: GEAIGNYY and EKD. There are 19 residues in the CDR3. V shed 0 bases and J shed 0 bases, with 14 bases lying between them. DNA of the CDR3: TGTGCCTGTGACACCGTAGGGGGGGAAAGCTCCTGGGACACCCGACAGATGTTTTTC. Its protein product is CACDTVGGESSWDTRQMFF.

The table lists this clone with a few counts. This likely reflects a read error, since a far larger clone is one base away. The sample contains more than one DNA sequence encoding this CDR3. The chain links TRDV2 to TRDJ1; TRDD3 is a possible D gene (6 bases). TCRdb offers no J gene call, so here the DNA was matched to germline to obtain one. This CDR3 is 19 amino acids long. CDR1 and CDR2 (germline): GEAIGNYY, EKD. V was pared by 7 bases and J by 3 bases, with 32 bases between. This CDR3 reads CACDEVMILGDKGADKLIF. The CDR3 DNA reads as TGTGCCTGCGACGAGGTGATGATACTGGGTGATAAGGGTGCCGATAAACTCATCTTT.

About this clone: TCRdb attributes to this sequence the protein of a much larger clone, which differs from the DNA translation at residue 14; a read error is likely, and the protein displayed is translated from the DNA. The chain uses TRDV1 and TRDJ1; 10 positions match TRDD3. TCRdb supplies no J gene; here it was assigned by aligning the nucleotide sequence to germline. V was pared by 0 bases and J by 0 bases, with 19 bases of the junction left unmatched. Germline CDR1 and CDR2: TSWWSYY and QGS. This CDR3 is built from 22 residues. The CDR3 DNA reads TGTGCTCTTGGGGAACTGGGATCAAGTCGTACTGGGGGATGCGTCGACACCGATAAACTCATCTTT. Residues: CALGELGSSRTGGCVDTDKLIF.